Listed below are T cell receptor beta chains from one sample, sequenced in a study of cytomegalovirus exposure and HLA in healthy donors. Here immunoSEQ multiplex PCR was the method, and the copy in TCRdb shows in-frame clones only, minus some. The sample shows 120,000 to 150,000 clones, more than 70% of them seen only once. The sequenced material came from PBMCs. These receptors were taken from a woman in her 50s in good health and CMV-seronegative. Each CDR3 is given with its conserved first and last residue. D genes are given only for firm matches. Size is stated for part of the rows, as once, few or many counts, or as a class when the clone is expanded.

cdr3_nt,cdr3_aa,clone_size,j_call,v_call,d_call
TGCGCCAGCAGCTTGGGCGGGGAATACGAGCAGTACTTC,CASSLGGEYEQYF,NA,TRBJ2-7,TRBV5-1,NA
TGCGCCAGCAGTCCTTTCGACAGGGAAGGGAGGTATGGCTACACCTTC,CASSPFDREGRYGYTF,NA,TRBJ1-2,TRBV23-1,TRBD1
TGCGCCAGCAGCTTACAGGGCCCAGGTACTGAAGCTTTCTTT,CASSLQGPGTEAFF,NA,TRBJ1-1,TRBV5-1,NA
TGTGCCATCAGTGGGAGGACAGGGAGGGACGGAAACACCATATATTTT,CAISGRTGRDGNTIYF,few,TRBJ1-3,TRBV10-3,TRBD1
TGTGCCAGCAGCGGATCCGCTCGGGGGGCTCAAGAGACCCAGTACTTC,CASSGSARGAQETQYF,NA,TRBJ2-5,TRBV9,NA
TGTGCCAGCAGTGTTTTCGGCAGGGCCAGCAATCAGCCCCAGCATTTT,CASSVFGRASNQPQHF,NA,TRBJ1-5,TRBV2,NA
TGCGCCAGCAGCCAAGCAGGGGGCGGTGTCACTGAAGCTTTCTTT,CASSQAGGGVTEAFF,NA,TRBJ1-1,TRBV4-3,TRBD1
TGTGCCAGCAGCCAAGATTTTGGCAGGGCCTACAATGAGCAGTTCTTC,CASSQDFGRAYNEQFF,once,TRBJ2-1,TRBV14,NA
TGTGCCAGCAGTGAAGAGCAGGCCTCTGGAAACACCATATATTTT,CASSEEQASGNTIYF,few,TRBJ1-3,TRBV6-1,NA
TGTGCCAGCAGCCCCGGGGGCTACGAGCAGTACTTC,CASSPGGYEQYF,NA,TRBJ2-7,TRBV7-2,NA
TGTGCCAGCAGTAGCAGCGGACAGATCACAGATACGCAGTATTTT,CASSSSGQITDTQYF,NA,TRBJ2-3,TRBV6-5,NA
TGCGCCAGCAGCCCCGCCTTTGGGCTAGCGGGGGGTAATACAGATACGCAGTATTTT,CASSPAFGLAGGNTDTQYF,NA,TRBJ2-3,TRBV5-1,TRBD2
TGTGCCAGCCGGACAGAAGACTCCTACGAGCAGTACTTC,CASRTEDSYEQYF,once,TRBJ2-7,TRBV6-4,NA
TGTGCCAGCAGTTCGGAGAAGGATTATGGCTACACCTTC,CASSSEKDYGYTF,NA,TRBJ1-2,TRBV6-5,NA
TGTGCCAGCAGTACCCCGACGGGGGGCGGCACCGGGGAGCTGTTTTTT,CASSTPTGGGTGELFF,NA,TRBJ2-2,TRBV6-6,NA
TGTGCCAGTCTTCGGGACACCTACGAGCAGTACTTC,CASLRDTYEQYF,NA,TRBJ2-7,TRBV28,NA
TGTGCCAGCAGCCAAGATCCCAGCGGGGGGTTTAACACCGGGGAGCTGTTTTTT,CASSQDPSGGFNTGELFF,few,TRBJ2-2,TRBV4-2,TRBD2
TGTGCCAGCAGCTTATATCAGAATGAGCAGTTCTTC,CASSLYQNEQFF,NA,TRBJ2-1,TRBV13,NA
TGCACCAGCAGCCAAGTAGCGGGGGGTTTTGAGACCCAGTACTTC,CTSSQVAGGFETQYF,NA,TRBJ2-5,TRBV1,NA
TGTGCCAGCTTGGGGCAGGACAAAATCTATAATTCACCCCTCCACTTT,CASLGQDKIYNSPLHF,once,TRBJ1-6,TRBV28,NA
TGTGCCAGCAGTGCTGACAGTTCCAATGAAAAACTGTTTTTT,CASSADSSNEKLFF,NA,TRBJ1-4,TRBV2,NA
TGCGCCAGCAGCCCATGGACAGGGTGGCTCGAGCAGTACTTC,CASSPWTGWLEQYF,NA,TRBJ2-7,TRBV4-1,TRBD1
TGCGCCAGCAGCTTGGCAGCCACCCCGGGGACCGGGGAGCTGTTTTTT,CASSLAATPGTGELFF,once,TRBJ2-2,TRBV5-1,NA
TGTGCCAGCAGTCCAATTGCGGGGTCTGGGGGCTACACCTTC,CASSPIAGSGGYTF,NA,TRBJ1-2,TRBV7-3,NA